This T cell receptor (beta chain) is from a study of T-cell memory formation after mild COVID-19. Overall study: TCR clusters were mostly confined to one donor each. The study's findings and limits: Clones contracting across day 15 to 85 had a balanced CD4/CD8 profile; later expanding clones leaned CD4+.

This clonotype was counted between two and nine times. The target antigen is unknown. The CDR3 runs to 13 residues. Trimming left V 2 bases short and J 7 bases short, with 10 bases between. Germline-derived CDR1 and CDR2 are KGHDR and SFDVKD. TCRdb called the 5' RACE reads again in MiXCR, with one record for every CDR3 protein. This table has 100,000 or so distinct CDR3 sequences, more than 9.5% appearing once. The receptor was derived from a man aged 18 to 30 who had mild COVID-19 (a few samples of this study predate the infection). Cell type and time point are not known. V gene TRBV24-1 combines with J gene TRBJ2-5; possibly TRBD2 for D (5 bases). Sequencing was performed on PBMCs or a T cell subset sorted from them (not recorded which). The CDR3 loop reads CATSDSGRGTQYF. Here the CDR3 DNA reads TGTGCCACCAGTGATTCGGGCCGGGGGACCCAGTACTTC.